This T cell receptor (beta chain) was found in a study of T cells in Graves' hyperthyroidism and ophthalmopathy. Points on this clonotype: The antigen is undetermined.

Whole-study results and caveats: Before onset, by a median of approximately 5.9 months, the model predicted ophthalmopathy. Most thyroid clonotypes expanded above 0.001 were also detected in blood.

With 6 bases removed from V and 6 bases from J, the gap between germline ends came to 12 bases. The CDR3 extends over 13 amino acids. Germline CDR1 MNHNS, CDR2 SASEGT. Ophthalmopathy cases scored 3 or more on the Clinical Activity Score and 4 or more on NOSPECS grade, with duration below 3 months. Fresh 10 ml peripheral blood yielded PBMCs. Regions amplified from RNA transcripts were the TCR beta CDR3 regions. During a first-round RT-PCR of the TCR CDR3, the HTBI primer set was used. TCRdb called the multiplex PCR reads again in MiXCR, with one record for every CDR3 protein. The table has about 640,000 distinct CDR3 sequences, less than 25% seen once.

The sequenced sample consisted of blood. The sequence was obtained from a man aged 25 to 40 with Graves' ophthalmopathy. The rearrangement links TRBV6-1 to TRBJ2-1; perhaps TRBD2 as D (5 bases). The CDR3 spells CASSQRKGNEQFF. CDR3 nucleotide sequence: TGTGCCAGCAGCCAGCGGAAAGGCAATGAGCAGTTCTTC.